The entry that follows covers one T cell receptor beta chain sequence. What antigen it recognizes has not been identified. No base qualities exist here, and no much larger clone lies one base off it. Synovial fluid effusions were drawn by aspiration from the actively inflamed joints of psoriatic arthritis patients. Memory CD8+ T cells in synovial fluid were sorted patient by patient into Tc17 (IL-17A+) cells, bulk memory cells and Tc1 (IL-17A-IFNgamma+) cells in order to compare their TCR repertoires. The Classification of Psoriatic Arthritis Study Group (CASPAR) criteria were met by the psoriatic arthritis patients. Bulk memory CD8+ T cells were sorted as CD45RA-CD27+/- plus CD45RA+CD27- cells. A few patients with psoriatic arthritis provided sorted synovial fluid CD8+ T cell subsets that underwent TCRbeta sequencing. Synovial fluid mononuclear cells were isolated with Lymphoprep and cryopreserved in liquid nitrogen before use. Approximately 50% fetal calf serum and around 10% dimethyl sulfoxide were contained in the cryopreservation medium.

From the cysteine up to the phenylalanine, the CDR3 has a length of 14 residues. The DNA shown is the 42-base CDR3, in frame from base 1. Between the V and J ends, shortened by 1 base and 4 bases respectively, the junction contains 10 bases. From the germline V gene, CDR1 is SGHDN and CDR2 is FVKESK. The data originate from a study of IL-17A CD8 T cells in psoriatic arthritis synovium. Describing the broader study: The goal of the study was to characterize the phenotype, molecular profile and function of synovial IL-17A+CD8+ T cells in the pathogenesis of psoriatic arthritis.

DNA was extracted (Qiagen), and TCRbeta V-D-J rearrangements were subjected to bias-controlled amplification followed by high-throughput sequencing (immunoSEQ; Adaptive Biotech). In the source study's methods: The immunoSEQ Analyzer platform was used for sequence-level analysis of productive sequences. Clonality was calculated as 1 minus Pielou's evenness, with values ranging from 0 (highly polyclonal) to 1 (monoclonal). The Morisita index, ranging from 0 (no similarity) to 1 (complete similarity), was used to quantify repertoire overlap between subsets. The table was pulled from immuneACCESS by TCRdb, which kept in-frame rearrangements only. Such tables lose some clones; where checked, under half of the loss comes from unresolved V genes, and the rest has no known cause. That table furnishes V, J and clone size, whereas the DNA furnished D and trimming. For this sample there are around 2,000 clones; around 74% appear just once. Of the sample, 10% to 13% falls within the top ten clones.

What the study reported, not specific to this receptor: Although some individual clones took up over 4.5% of the repertoire, most synovial CD8+ subsets stayed polyclonal. TCR sequencing covered only three patients, which the authors acknowledged as a limited sample size. Because no psoriatic arthritis synovial tissue samples were available, cells were taken from synovial fluid instead of synovial tissue.

The chain is encoded by TRBV14 joined to TRBJ1-2; the D gene cannot be named for sure. The TCR was taken from a human donor with psoriatic arthritis. Sequenced input: memory CD8+ T cells from synovial fluid. This specimen's cell subset or site label, per the study, means: bulk memory CD8+ T cells (CD45RA-CD27+/- and CD45RA+CD27-). The bases read TGTGCCAGCAGCCAAGTAAAAGGGAGCTATGGCTACACCTTC. This translates into CASSQVKGSYGYTF.